The rows below give T cell receptor beta chains drawn from one sample of a study of identical twins' blood T cells. In TCRdb, the 5' RACE reads were re-called with MiXCR into one record per CDR3 protein. The data contain 350,000 to 400,000 distinct CDR3 sequences, over 25% of them singletons. Source material: PBMCs. Receptors were obtained from a woman aged 18-50 years in good health. The CDR3 runs from the conserved cysteine through the conserved F or W. D genes are given only for firm matches. Clone size is stated in some rows and not others, as once, few, many or a class when expanded.

j_gene: TRBJ1-2
d_gene: .
abundance: .
v_gene: TRBV20-1
CDR3nt: TGCAGTGCTCATACTCTCTACAGGGCTAACTATGGCTACACCTTC
CDR3aa: CSAHTLYRANYGYTF

j_gene: TRBJ1-4
d_gene: .
abundance: many
v_gene: TRBV3-1
CDR3nt: TGTGCCAGCAGCCCCGACACTTCTAATGAAAAACTGTTTTTT
CDR3aa: CASSPDTSNEKLFF

j_gene: TRBJ2-3
d_gene: .
abundance: once
v_gene: TRBV4-3
CDR3nt: TGCGCCAGCAGCCAAGATCTACGCACAGATACGCAGTATTTT
CDR3aa: CASSQDLRTDTQYF

j_gene: TRBJ2-1
d_gene: .
abundance: .
v_gene: TRBV2
CDR3nt: TGTGCCAGCCGGTCCGGGGCTCCGAAGCAGTTCTTC
CDR3aa: CASRSGAPKQFF

j_gene: TRBJ1-1
d_gene: TRBD1
abundance: few
v_gene: TRBV5-1
CDR3nt: TGCGCCAGCAGCATCCGGACAGGGGCCACTGAAGCTTTCTTT
CDR3aa: CASSIRTGATEAFF

j_gene: TRBJ1-2
d_gene: TRBD1
abundance: few
v_gene: TRBV9
CDR3nt: TGTGCCAGCCGCGGACAGGGAGAGGATGGCTACACCTTC
CDR3aa: CASRGQGEDGYTF

j_gene: TRBJ1-1
d_gene: TRBD1
abundance: many
v_gene: TRBV12-3/TRBV12-4
CDR3nt: TGTGCCAGCAGGGCAACAGGGGATACTGAAGCTTTCTTT
CDR3aa: CASRATGDTEAFF

j_gene: TRBJ2-3
d_gene: .
abundance: many
v_gene: TRBV2
CDR3nt: TGTGCCAGCAGGAGAACAGATACGCAGTATTTT
CDR3aa: CASRRTDTQYF

j_gene: TRBJ2-5
d_gene: .
abundance: few
v_gene: TRBV10-3
CDR3nt: TGTGCCATCAGCATGGACCCCCAAGAGACCCAGTACTTC
CDR3aa: CAISMDPQETQYF

j_gene: TRBJ1-1
d_gene: .
abundance: .
v_gene: TRBV20-1
CDR3nt: TGCAGTGCGTCGCTATTGGGGGAAGCTTTCTTT
CDR3aa: CSASLLGEAFF

j_gene: TRBJ2-5
d_gene: .
abundance: .
v_gene: TRBV5-1
CDR3nt: TGCGCCAGCAGCTTGGGACAGACTTTTCAAGAGACCCAGTACTTC
CDR3aa: CASSLGQTFQETQYF

j_gene: TRBJ2-5
d_gene: TRBD2
abundance: .
v_gene: TRBV12-3/TRBV12-4
CDR3nt: TGTGCCAGCAGACTGAGCGGGGCCCAGTACTTC
CDR3aa: CASRLSGAQYF

j_gene: TRBJ2-1
d_gene: .
abundance: once
v_gene: TRBV6-2/TRBV6-3
CDR3nt: TGTGCCACTACTAGGGGTAACGTTGGGAATGAGCAGTTCTTC
CDR3aa: CATTRGNVGNEQFF

j_gene: TRBJ1-1
d_gene: .
abundance: .
v_gene: TRBV20-1
CDR3nt: TGCAGTGCAGCGACTGACATGAACACTGAAGCTTTCTTT
CDR3aa: CSAATDMNTEAFF

j_gene: TRBJ1-2
d_gene: TRBD1
abundance: few
v_gene: TRBV10-3
CDR3nt: TGTGCCATCAGTGAGGGGACAGGGGATTCGTCTGGCTACACCTTC
CDR3aa: CAISEGTGDSSGYTF

j_gene: TRBJ1-1
d_gene: .
abundance: .
v_gene: TRBV4-1
CDR3nt: TGCGCCAGCAGCCAGCAAGTAGCCACTGAAGCTTTCTTT
CDR3aa: CASSQQVATEAFF

j_gene: TRBJ2-2
d_gene: TRBD1
abundance: .
v_gene: TRBV5-1
CDR3nt: TGCGCCAGCAGCTTGGAGGGGTACAGGGGAGAAAACACCGGGGAGCTGTTTTTT
CDR3aa: CASSLEGYRGENTGELFF

j_gene: TRBJ2-1
d_gene: TRBD2
abundance: few
v_gene: TRBV20-1
CDR3nt: TGCAGTGCTACCGGACTAGCGGGAGATGAGCAGTTCTTC
CDR3aa: CSATGLAGDEQFF

j_gene: TRBJ2-3
d_gene: TRBD2
abundance: .
v_gene: TRBV7-6
CDR3nt: TGTGCCAGCAGCTTGGTCCAGCGGGGGGGCTGGAGCATAGATACGCAGTATTTT
CDR3aa: CASSLVQRGGWSIDTQYF

j_gene: TRBJ2-1
d_gene: TRBD2
abundance: .
v_gene: TRBV20-1
CDR3nt: TGCAGTGCTAGTTTGGTAGCGGGAGACATCTACAATGAGCAGTTCTTC
CDR3aa: CSASLVAGDIYNEQFF

j_gene: TRBJ1-4
d_gene: TRBD1
abundance: .
v_gene: TRBV20-1
CDR3nt: TGCAGTGCTAGAAAGACAGGGCTTAATGAAAGACTGTTTTTT
CDR3aa: CSARKTGLNERLFF